The T cell receptor (beta chain) described here comes from a study of vaccination and CD4 T cells after COVID-19. The wider study: Some control cultures received a CEFX pool, which served as the positive control. Others received an HIV-1 Nef pool or no peptide.

Sequence data for DNA of cultured CD4+ T cells were generated by the Oncomine TCR Beta short-read assay. One entry per CDR3 protein results from TCRdb running MiXCR on the PCR reads. The table shows about 23,000 distinct CDR3 sequences, with about 35% occurring only once. V trimming: 5 bases; J trimming: 6 bases; junction bases outside the gene matches: 4. The CDR3 extends over 13 amino acids. Germline CDR1 and CDR2: MNHEY and SVGEGT. Time point meaning: late sampling 161 to 241 days after vaccination in a few convalescent patients. The treatment was: approximately nine-day PBMC culture with coronavirus spike peptide pools or control peptides (ViraFEST assay). As concerns this clonotype: Antigen: not known.

This TCR derives from a human donor who had recovered from COVID-19. The V gene is TRBV6-2 or TRBV6-3, the J gene TRBJ1-5, with 7 nucleotides matching TRBD1. The sequencing here drew on CD4+ T cells from blood, cultured in vitro, taken about 7 months after SARS-CoV-2 vaccination. The CDR3 region is CASSKNRGQPQHF. CDR3 sequence (DNA): TGTGCCAGCAGTAAGAACAGGGGTCAGCCCCAGCATTTT.